These 4 T cell receptor beta chains share one sample of origin, sequenced in a study of blood T cell repertoires in COVID-19. Clones were read by immunoSEQ multiplex PCR, and TCRdb kept only the in-frame ones, dropping some. The data show under 400,000 clones, more than 70% seen once. The sample consisted of PBMCs or T cells enriched from blood (not recorded which). Receptors were obtained from a woman in her thirties who had been exposed to COVID-19.

V gene TRBV14 combines with J gene TRBJ2-7, with 7 bases lining up with TRBD1. The CDR3 sequence is 17 residues long. V lost 4 bases and J lost 5; bases outside the gene matches: 17. Per the germline V gene, CDR1 is SGHDN and CDR2 is FVKESK. The CDR3 loop is CASSPVLMGRGTDEQYF. DNA for the CDR3: TGTGCCAGCAGCCCGGTCCTCATGGGCAGGGGGACCGACGAGCAGTACTTC.

This chain uses TRBV11-3 with TRBJ1-6; D is unclear. The V end was cut by 2 bases, the J end by 0 bases, with 8 bases between. This CDR3 spans 16 amino acids. In germline, CDR1 is SGHNT, CDR2 YENEEA. This CDR3 reads CASSLQESSYNSPLHF. The DNA of the CDR3 is TGTGCCAGCAGCTTACAGGAAAGCTCCTATAATTCACCCCTCCACTTT.

The chain joins TRBV5-1 to TRBJ1-1, with TRBD1 matching over 7 bases. The junction had 0 bases not matched to a gene; V was cut back by 3 bases and J by 1 base. Germline CDR1 and CDR2: SGHRS and YFSETQ. The CDR3 runs 13 residues. The CDR3 reads CASSWDRNTEAFF. The CDR3 DNA is TGCGCCAGCAGCTGGGACAGGAACACTGAAGCTTTCTTT.

The rearrangement joins TRBV27 to TRBJ2-7; D unresolved. From germline, CDR1 is MNHEY and CDR2 SMNVEV (reference sequence). V lost 5 bases, J lost 0 bases, and 14 bases lay in between. The CDR3 spans 15 residues. CDR3 in DNA: TGTGCCAGCAGTCCCGCCACGGTACCCTCCTACGAGCAGTACTTC. It translates to CASSPATVPSYEQYF.